One sample yielded the 10 T cell receptor beta chains listed below, sequenced in a study of T cells after yellow fever vaccination. TCRdb recomputed calls from the 5' RACE reads with MiXCR, one row per CDR3 protein. Of around 360,000 distinct CDR3 sequences in the sample, 9.5% to 13% were seen once. The material sequenced was PBMCs, taken on the day of the first yellow fever vaccination. The receptors were sampled from a man between 18 and 29 years old who received the YFV17D yellow fever vaccine.

V is TRBV4-3 and J is TRBJ2-5, with D possibly being TRBD1 or TRBD2 (5 bases each). The CDR3 extends over 16 amino acids. V dropped 1 base and J dropped 5 bases, with 17 bases sitting between them. Germline V gene lookup returns CDR1 LGHNA and CDR2 YSLEER. CDR3: CASSQVVGPESETQYF. The CDR3 bases are TGCGCCAGCAGCCAAGTTGTGGGACCGGAGTCGGAGACCCAGTACTTC.

This clonotype came up a few times. This chain links TRBV5-6 with TRBJ2-7; 8 bases are a match to TRBD1. Germline loops: CDR1 SGHDT, CDR2 YYEEEE. CDR3 length: 14 amino acids. Trimming removed 5 bases from V and 4 bases from J; junction bases left unmatched: 8. DNA of the CDR3: TGTGCCAGCAGTTACGGACAGGGCACGTACGAGCAGTACGTC. Translating gives CASSYGQGTYEQYV.

This clonotype has a handful of counts. V gene TRBV5-4 combines with J gene TRBJ1-2; weak D call: TRBD1 (6 bases). V was clipped by 4 bases and J by 4 bases, with 14 bases between them. The length of the CDR3 is 14 residues. The V gene's germline CDR1 is SGHNT and CDR2 YYREEE (reference sequence). The CDR3 DNA reads TGTGCCAGCAGCCTTGACAGGAACGGCTATGGCTACACCTTC. It codes for CASSLDRNGYGYTF.

The gene calls are TRBV7-8 and TRBJ2-1, with a possible D match to TRBD2 (6 bases). CDR3 length equals 14 residues. CDR1 is SGHVS and CDR2 is FQNEAQ in the germline V gene. Trimming stripped 1 base from V and 12 bases from J, with 16 bases between. The CDR3 DNA reads as TGTGCCAGCAGCTTAGTGGGCGCGGGGACCGGGCAGTTCTTC. This codes for CASSLVGAGTGQFF.

The sample holds a few counts of this clonotype. This chain connects TRBV5-1 to TRBJ1-2; D is ambiguous. CDR1 is SGHRS and CDR2 is YFSETQ in the germline V gene. Between the trimmed V and J ends, which lost 0 bases and 8 bases, there was a span of 14 bases. The CDR3 covers 14 residues. The CDR3 loop is CASSLDTPQRGYTF. Here the CDR3 DNA reads TGCGCCAGCAGCTTGGACACCCCTCAACGGGGCTACACCTTC. The variable domain in full, completed from reference TRBV5-1 and TRBJ1-2, reads KAGVTQTPRYLIKTRGQQVTLSCSPISGHRSVSWYQQTPGQGLQFLFEYFSETQRNKGNFPGRFSGRQFSNSRSEMNVSTLELGDSALYLCASSLDTPQRGYTFGSGTRLTVV.

This clonotype was counted many times. V usage is TRBV24-1 and J usage is TRBJ2-3, with D tentatively TRBD2 (5 bases). The CDR3 covers 16 residues. Germline lookup yields CDR1 KGHDR and CDR2 SFDVKD. Trimming shortened V by 5 bases and J by 3 bases, and 17 bases separated the two germline ends. For the CDR3, the DNA is TGTGCCACCAGTGCCGCCCGGGATGTCTCGACAGATACGCAGTATTTT. Translation: CATSAARDVSTDTQYF.

In its sample, this clonotype was seen many times. CDR3 sequence: CASSLSPVSTDTQYF. The CDR3 region has the DNA TGTGCCAGCAGTTTAAGTCCCGTGAGCACAGATACGCAGTATTTT. The chain joins TRBV12-3 or TRBV12-4 to TRBJ2-3; D is ambiguous. This CDR3 contains 15 residues. V was pared by 2 bases and J by 0 bases, with 9 bases between.

This chain uses TRBV5-6 with TRBJ1-2; D call uncertain. CDR1 is SGHDT and CDR2 is YYEEEE in the germline V gene. Trimming removed 0 bases from V and 7 bases from J, with 10 bases in between. The CDR3 covers 13 residues. The CDR3 here is CASSLEPYGGYTF. The CDR3 DNA follows: TGTGCCAGCAGCTTGGAACCCTACGGTGGCTACACCTTC.

This clonotype appeared a few times. The V and J genes are TRBV6-5 and TRBJ1-5, with D hard to call. CDR1 MNHEY and CDR2 SVGAGI come from the germline V gene. V was pared by 8 bases and J by 0 bases, with 5 bases between. This CDR3 region has 12 residues. In nucleotides, the CDR3 is TGTGCCAGCGGGGTTAGCAATCAGCCCCAGCATTTT. Amino acids: CASGVSNQPQHF.

This clonotype was found a few times. The DNA of the CDR3 is TGCAGTGCTAACGGACTAGCGGATACGCAGTATTTT. It specifies CSANGLADTQYF. The J gene is TRBJ2-3, the V gene TRBV20-1; TRBD2 matches 9 bases. Germline CDR1 DFQATT, CDR2 SNEGSKA (reference sequence). This CDR3 has 12 amino acids. V lost 4 bases, J lost 6 bases, and 2 bases stayed unmatched.